This T cell receptor (beta chain) comes out of a study of tumor-infiltrating lymphocytes in oesophageal squamous cell carcinoma. This clonotype appeared a few times. Via MiXCR, TCRdb re-called the PCR reads, giving one row per CDR3 protein. In the table there are around 13,000 distinct CDR3 sequences, around 56% of which are singletons. The CDR3 loop spans 16 amino acids. The V gene's germline CDR1 is SGHVS and CDR2 FQNEAQ. Trimming left V 5 bases short and J 5 bases short, with 19 bases between. The clonotype was recovered from a female donor with esophageal squamous cell carcinoma. Material: esophageal tumor tissue. This chain connects TRBV7-8 to TRBJ2-1, with D perhaps matching TRBD1 or TRBD2 (6 bases each). Written as DNA, the CDR3 is TGTGCCAGCAGCCATCCGGGTGGAGGGGGAGACAATGAGCAGTTCTTC. Its translation is CASSHPGGGGDNEQFF.